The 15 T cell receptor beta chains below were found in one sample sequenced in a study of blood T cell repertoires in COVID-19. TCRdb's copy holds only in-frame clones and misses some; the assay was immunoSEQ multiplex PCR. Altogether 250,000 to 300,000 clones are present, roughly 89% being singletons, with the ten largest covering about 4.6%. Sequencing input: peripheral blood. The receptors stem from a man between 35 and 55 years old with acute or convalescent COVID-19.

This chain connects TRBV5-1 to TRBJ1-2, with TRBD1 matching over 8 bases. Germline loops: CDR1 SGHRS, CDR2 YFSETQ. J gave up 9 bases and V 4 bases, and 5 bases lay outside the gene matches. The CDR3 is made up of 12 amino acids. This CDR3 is CASSAQGASYTF. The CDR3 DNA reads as TGCGCCAGCAGCGCGCAGGGGGCAAGCTACACCTTC.

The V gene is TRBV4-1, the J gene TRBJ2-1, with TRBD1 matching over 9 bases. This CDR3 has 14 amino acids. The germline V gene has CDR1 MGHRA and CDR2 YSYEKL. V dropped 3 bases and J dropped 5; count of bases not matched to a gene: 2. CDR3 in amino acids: CASSHWTGDNEQFF. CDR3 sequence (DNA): TGCGCCAGCAGCCACTGGACAGGGGACAATGAGCAGTTCTTC.

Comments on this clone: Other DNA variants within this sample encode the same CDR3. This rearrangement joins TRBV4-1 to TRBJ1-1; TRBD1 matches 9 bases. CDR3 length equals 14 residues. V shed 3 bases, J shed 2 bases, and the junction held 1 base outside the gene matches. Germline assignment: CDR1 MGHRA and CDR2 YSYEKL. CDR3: CASSQGQGNTEAFF. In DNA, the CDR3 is TGCGCCAGCAGCCAGGGACAGGGTAACACTGAAGCTTTCTTT.

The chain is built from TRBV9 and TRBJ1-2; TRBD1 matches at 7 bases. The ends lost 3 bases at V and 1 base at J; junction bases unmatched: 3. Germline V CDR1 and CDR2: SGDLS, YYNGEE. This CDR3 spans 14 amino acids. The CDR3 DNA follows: TGTGCCAGCAGCGGACAGGGAAATAACTATGGCTACACCTTC. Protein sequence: CASSGQGNNYGYTF.

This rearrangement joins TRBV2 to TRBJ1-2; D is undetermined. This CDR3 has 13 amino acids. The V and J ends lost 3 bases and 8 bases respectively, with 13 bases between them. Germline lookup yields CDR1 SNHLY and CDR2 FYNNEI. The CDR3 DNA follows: TGTGCCAGCAGTGAGTCGGGGTCGGAAGGCTACACCTTC. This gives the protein CASSESGSEGYTF.

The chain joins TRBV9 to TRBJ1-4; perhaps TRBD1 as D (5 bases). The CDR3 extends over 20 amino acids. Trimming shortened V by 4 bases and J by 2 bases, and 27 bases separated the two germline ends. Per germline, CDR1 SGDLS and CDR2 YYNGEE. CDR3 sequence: CASSHGGSSGTLFTNEKLFF. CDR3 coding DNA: TGTGCCAGCAGCCACGGCGGGAGTTCTGGGACTCTATTTACTAATGAAAAACTGTTTTTT.

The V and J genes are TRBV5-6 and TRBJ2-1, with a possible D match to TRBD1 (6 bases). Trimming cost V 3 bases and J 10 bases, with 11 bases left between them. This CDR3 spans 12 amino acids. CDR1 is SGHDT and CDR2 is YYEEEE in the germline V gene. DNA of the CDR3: TGTGCCAGCAGCTGGGGGCCGCCCGAGCAGTTCTTC. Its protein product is CASSWGPPEQFF.

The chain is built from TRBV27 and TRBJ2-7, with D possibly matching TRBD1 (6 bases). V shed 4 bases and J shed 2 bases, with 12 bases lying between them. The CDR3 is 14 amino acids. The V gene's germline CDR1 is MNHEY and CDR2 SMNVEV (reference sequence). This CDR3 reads CASSYLDSPYEQYF. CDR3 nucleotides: TGTGCCAGCAGTTACCTGGACAGTCCCTACGAGCAGTACTTC.

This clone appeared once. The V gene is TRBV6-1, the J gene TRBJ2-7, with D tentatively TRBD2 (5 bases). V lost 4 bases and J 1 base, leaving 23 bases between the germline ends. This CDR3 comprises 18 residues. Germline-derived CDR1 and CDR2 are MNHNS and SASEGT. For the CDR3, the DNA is TGTGCCAGCAGTGTCCATAGAGGGTCTGCAGGCGAATCCTACGAGCAGTACTTC. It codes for CASSVHRGSAGESYEQYF.

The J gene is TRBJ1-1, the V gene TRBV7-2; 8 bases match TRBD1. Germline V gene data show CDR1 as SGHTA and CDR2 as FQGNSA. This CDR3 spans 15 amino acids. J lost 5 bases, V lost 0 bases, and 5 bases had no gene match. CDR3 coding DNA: TGTGCCAGCAGCTTAGCTAGACAGGGGAGAACTGAAGCTTTCTTT. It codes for CASSLARQGRTEAFF.

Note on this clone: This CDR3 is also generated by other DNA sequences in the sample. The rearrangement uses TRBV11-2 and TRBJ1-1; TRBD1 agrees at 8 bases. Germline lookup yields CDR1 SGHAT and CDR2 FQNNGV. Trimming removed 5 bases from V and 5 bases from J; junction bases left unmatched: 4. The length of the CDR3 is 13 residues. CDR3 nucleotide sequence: TGTGCCAGCAGCCCTGACAGGGGAACTGAAGCTTTCTTT. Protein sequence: CASSPDRGTEAFF. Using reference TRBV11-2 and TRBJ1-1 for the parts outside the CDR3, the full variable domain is EAGVAQSPRYKIIEKRQSVAFWCNPISGHATLYWYQQILGQGPKLLIQFQNNGVVDDSQLPKDRFSAERLKGVDSTLKIQPAKLEDSAVYLCASSPDRGTEAFFGQGTRLTVV.

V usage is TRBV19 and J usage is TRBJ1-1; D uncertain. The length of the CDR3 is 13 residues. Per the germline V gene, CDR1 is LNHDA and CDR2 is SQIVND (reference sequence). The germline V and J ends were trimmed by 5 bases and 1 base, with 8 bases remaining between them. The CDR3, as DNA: TGTGCCAGTAGTCTTCACTGGAACACTGAAGCTTTCTTT. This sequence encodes CASSLHWNTEAFF. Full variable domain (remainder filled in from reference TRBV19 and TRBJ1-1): DGGITQSPKYLFRKEGQNVTLSCEQNLNHDAMYWYRQDPGQGLRLIYYSQIVNDFQKGDIAEGYSVSREKKESFPLTVTSAQKNPTAFYLCASSLHWNTEAFFGQGTRLTVV.

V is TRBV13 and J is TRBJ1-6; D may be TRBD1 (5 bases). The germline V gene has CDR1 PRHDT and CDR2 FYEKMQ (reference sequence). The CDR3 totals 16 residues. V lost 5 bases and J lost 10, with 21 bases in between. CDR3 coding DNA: TGTGCCAGCAGCCACCCGACAAACTCGGGGGAATCACCCCTCCACTTT. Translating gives CASSHPTNSGESPLHF.

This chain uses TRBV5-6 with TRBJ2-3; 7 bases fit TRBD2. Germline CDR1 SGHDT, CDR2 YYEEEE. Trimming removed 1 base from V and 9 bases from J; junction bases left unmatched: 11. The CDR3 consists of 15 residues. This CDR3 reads CASSLWGGGQTTQYF. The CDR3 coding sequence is TGTGCCAGCAGCTTGTGGGGGGGAGGCCAAACAACGCAGTATTTT.

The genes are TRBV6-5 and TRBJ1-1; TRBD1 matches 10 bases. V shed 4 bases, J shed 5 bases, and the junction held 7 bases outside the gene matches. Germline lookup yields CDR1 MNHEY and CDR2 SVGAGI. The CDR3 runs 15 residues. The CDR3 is CASSFRQGARTEAFF. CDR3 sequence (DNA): TGTGCCAGCAGTTTCCGACAGGGGGCGCGGACTGAAGCTTTCTTT.